The rows below give T cell receptor beta chains drawn from one sample of a study of blood T cells in healthy people across ages. MiXCR was run by TCRdb on the 5' RACE reads, yielding one entry per CDR3 protein. The table shows about 1.6 million distinct CDR3 sequences, with about 31% occurring only once. Sequenced sample: blood. The receptors shown here come from a woman in her 30s in good health. The CDR3 runs from the conserved cysteine through the conserved F or W. Fields, in order: V gene, J gene, clone size, D gene, CDR3 DNA, CDR3 protein. A D gene is named only where the DNA matches it firmly. Clone sizes are given selectively: once, few, many, or a class where the clone is expanded.

TRBV27	TRBJ1-2	.	.	TGTGCCAGCCCCGATAGGGGCAGCGATTGTCTTTACTATGGCTACACCTTC	CASPDRGSDCLYYGYTF
TRBV4-2	TRBJ1-1	few	.	TGTGCCAGCAGCCAGGACCCTGGGACTGAAGCTTTCTTT	CASSQDPGTEAFF
TRBV6-6	TRBJ2-7	few	TRBD2	TGTGCCAGCAGTTCCACTAGCGGGGGAGCCTACGAGCAGTACTTC	CASSSTSGGAYEQYF
TRBV10-2	TRBJ2-7	.	.	TGCGCCAGCACCAGACTGGTCCGCGGGAATACCTACGAGCAGTACTTC	CASTRLVRGNTYEQYF
TRBV6-5	TRBJ2-6	.	TRBD1	TGTGCCAGCAGTTCGACAGGGAGCTCTGGGGCCAACGTCCTGACTTTC	CASSSTGSSGANVLTF
TRBV5-1	TRBJ2-7	many	.	TGCGCCAGCAGCTTGGCACCAGAGTCCTACGAGCAGTACTTC	CASSLAPESYEQYF
TRBV27	TRBJ2-7	.	TRBD1	TGTGCCAGCAGGCTACAGGGGTCCTACTCCTACGAGCAGTACTTC	CASRLQGSYSYEQYF
TRBV4-1	TRBJ2-2	.	TRBD1	TGCGCCAGCAGCCCTGGGACAGGGGGCCATAACGGGGAGCTGTTTTTT	CASSPGTGGHNGELFF
TRBV20-1	TRBJ2-3	few	TRBD1	TGCAGTGTCTCGATCACCGGGACAGGGGACACGCAGTATTTT	CSVSITGTGDTQYF
TRBV7-9	TRBJ2-7	.	TRBD2	TGTGCCAGCAGCCCTAGCGGGAGGGACAACGAGCAGTACTTC	CASSPSGRDNEQYF
TRBV20-1	TRBJ2-3	.	.	TGCAGTGCTAGCTGGGACACCACGCAGTATTTT	CSASWDTTQYF
TRBV7-2	TRBJ1-1	.	.	TGTGCCAGCAGCCCAATCCCGGGACGCATGAACACTGAAGCTTTCTTT	CASSPIPGRMNTEAFF
TRBV6-2/TRBV6-3	TRBJ2-7	.	.	TGTGCCAGCAGTTACATCCACGAGCAGTACTTC	CASSYIHEQYF
TRBV7-9	TRBJ1-4	.	.	TGTACCAGCAGCCCACCGGGCCTTGAAAAACTGTTTTTT	CTSSPPGLEKLFF
TRBV21-1	TRBJ2-3	.	.	TGTGCCAGCAGCAAAGCGGGCGGGGGGGAGACAGATACGCAGTATTTT	CASSKAGGGETDTQYF
TRBV28	TRBJ2-4	.	TRBD1	TGTGCCAGCAGTTTCTCGGACAGGGGAGTTTTGGCCAAAAACATTCAGTACTTC	CASSFSDRGVLAKNIQYF
TRBV29-1	TRBJ2-7	many	.	TGCAGCGTTCAATCCGGGACCTCCTACGAGCAGTACTTC	CSVQSGTSYEQYF